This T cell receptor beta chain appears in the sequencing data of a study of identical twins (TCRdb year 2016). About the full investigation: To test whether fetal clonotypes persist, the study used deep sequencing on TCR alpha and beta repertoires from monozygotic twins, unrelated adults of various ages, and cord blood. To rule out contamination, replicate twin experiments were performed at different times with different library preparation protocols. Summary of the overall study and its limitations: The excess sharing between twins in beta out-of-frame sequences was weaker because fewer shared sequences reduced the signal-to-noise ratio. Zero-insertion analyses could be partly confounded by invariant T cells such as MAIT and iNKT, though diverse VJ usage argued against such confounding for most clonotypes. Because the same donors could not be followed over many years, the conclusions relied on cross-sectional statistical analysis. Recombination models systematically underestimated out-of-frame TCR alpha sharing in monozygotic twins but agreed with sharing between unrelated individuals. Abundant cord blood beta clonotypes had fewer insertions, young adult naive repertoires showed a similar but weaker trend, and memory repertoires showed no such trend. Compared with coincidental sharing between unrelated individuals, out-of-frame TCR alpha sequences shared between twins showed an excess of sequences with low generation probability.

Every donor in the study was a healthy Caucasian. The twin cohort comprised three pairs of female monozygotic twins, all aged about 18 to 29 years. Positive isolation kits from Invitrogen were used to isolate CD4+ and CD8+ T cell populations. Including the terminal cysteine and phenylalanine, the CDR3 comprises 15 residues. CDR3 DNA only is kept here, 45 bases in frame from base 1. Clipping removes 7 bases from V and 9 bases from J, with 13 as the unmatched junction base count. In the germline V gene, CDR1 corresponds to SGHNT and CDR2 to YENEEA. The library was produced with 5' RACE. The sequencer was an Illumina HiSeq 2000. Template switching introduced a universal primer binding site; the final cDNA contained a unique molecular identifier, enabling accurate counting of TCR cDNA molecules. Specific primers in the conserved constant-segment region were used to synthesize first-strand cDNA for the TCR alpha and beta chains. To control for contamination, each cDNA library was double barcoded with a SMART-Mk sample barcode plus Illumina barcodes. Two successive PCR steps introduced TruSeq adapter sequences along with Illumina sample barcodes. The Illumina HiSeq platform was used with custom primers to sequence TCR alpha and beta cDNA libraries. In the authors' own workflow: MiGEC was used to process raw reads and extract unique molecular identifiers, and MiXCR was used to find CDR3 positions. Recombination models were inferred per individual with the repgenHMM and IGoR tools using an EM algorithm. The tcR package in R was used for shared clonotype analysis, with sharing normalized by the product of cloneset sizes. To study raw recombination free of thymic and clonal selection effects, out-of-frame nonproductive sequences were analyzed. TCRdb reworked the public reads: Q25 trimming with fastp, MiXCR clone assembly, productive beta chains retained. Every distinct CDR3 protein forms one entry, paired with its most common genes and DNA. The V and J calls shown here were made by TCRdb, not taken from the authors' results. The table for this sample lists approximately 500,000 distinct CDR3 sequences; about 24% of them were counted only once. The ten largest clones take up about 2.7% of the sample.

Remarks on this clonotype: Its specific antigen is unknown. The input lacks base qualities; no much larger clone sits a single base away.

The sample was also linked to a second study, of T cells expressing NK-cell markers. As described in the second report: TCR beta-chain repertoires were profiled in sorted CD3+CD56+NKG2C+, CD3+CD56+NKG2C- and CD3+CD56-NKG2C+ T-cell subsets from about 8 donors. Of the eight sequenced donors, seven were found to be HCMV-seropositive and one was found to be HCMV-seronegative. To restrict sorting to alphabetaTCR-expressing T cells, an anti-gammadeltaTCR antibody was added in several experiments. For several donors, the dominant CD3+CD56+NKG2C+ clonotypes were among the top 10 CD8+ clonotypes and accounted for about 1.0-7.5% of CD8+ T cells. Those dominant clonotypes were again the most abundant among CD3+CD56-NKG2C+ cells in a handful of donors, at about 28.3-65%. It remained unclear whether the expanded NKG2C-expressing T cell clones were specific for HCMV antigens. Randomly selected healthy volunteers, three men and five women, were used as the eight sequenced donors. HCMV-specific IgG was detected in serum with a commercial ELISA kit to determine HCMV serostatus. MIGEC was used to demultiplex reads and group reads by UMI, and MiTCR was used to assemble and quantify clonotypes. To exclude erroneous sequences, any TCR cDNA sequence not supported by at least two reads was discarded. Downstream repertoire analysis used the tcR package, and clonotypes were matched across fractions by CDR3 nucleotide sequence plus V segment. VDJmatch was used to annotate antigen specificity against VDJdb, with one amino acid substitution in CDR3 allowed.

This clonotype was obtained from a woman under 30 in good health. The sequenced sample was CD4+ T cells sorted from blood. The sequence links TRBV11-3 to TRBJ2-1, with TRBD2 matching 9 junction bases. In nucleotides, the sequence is TGTGCCAGCAAAACCGGGACTAGCCCAAGGGCTGAGCAGTTCTTC. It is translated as CASKTGTSPRAEQFF.